The clone carrying this T cell receptor beta chain was observed at least ten times. The antigen is unknown. This record belongs to a study of Graves' ophthalmopathy and Graves' hyperthyroidism. Study context: Before any treatment, peripheral blood was taken at the initial diagnosis. Study results and limitations: Among expanded thyroid clonotypes above 0.001 frequency, most also occurred in blood.

From germline, CDR1 is MDHEN and CDR2 SYDVKM. The CDR3 has 17 residues. V trimming: 8 bases; J trimming: 2 bases; junction bases outside the gene matches: 10. The authors amplified TCR beta CDR3 regions from RNA transcripts. The first round was an RT-PCR with HTBI primers, and the second round was a multiplex PCR. Each CDR3 protein gets one entry after TCRdb re-called the multiplex PCR reads with MiXCR. The profile shows 360,000 or so distinct CDR3 sequences, around 19% of them singletons. This clonotype was obtained from a young woman with Graves' ophthalmopathy. The rearrangement links TRBV28 to TRBJ2-6; 9 nucleotides line up with TRBD2. The material sequenced was peripheral blood. The CDR3 coding sequence is TGTGCCAGCTGCGTTAGCGGGAGAGGCACTGGGGCCAACGTCCTGACTTTC. As protein: CASCVSGRGTGANVLTF.